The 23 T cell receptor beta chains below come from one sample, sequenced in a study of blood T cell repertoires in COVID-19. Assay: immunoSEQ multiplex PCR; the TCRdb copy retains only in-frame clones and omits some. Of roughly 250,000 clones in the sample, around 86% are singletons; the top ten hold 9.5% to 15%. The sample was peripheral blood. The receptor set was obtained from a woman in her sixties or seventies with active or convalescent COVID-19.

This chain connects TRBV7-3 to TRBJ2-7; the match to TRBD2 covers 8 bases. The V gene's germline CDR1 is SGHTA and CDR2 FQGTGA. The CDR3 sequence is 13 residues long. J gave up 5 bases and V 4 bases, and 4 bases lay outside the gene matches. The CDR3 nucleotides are TGTGCCAGCAGCTCCGGGGGGGCAGACGAGCAGTACTTC. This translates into CASSSGGADEQYF.

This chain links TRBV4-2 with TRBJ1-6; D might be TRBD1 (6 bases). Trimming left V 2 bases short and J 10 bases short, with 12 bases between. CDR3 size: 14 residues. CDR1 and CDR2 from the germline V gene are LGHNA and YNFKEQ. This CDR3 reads CASSQNRVHSPLHF. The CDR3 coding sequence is TGTGCCAGCAGCCAAAACAGGGTACACTCACCCCTCCACTTT.

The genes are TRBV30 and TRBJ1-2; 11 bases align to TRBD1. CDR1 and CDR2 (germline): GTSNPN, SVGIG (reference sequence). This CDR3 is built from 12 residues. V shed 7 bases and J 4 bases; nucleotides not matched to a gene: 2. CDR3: CALDRGLYGYTF. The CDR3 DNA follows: TGTGCCTTGGACAGGGGGCTCTATGGCTACACCTTC. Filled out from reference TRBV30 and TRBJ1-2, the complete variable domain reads SQTIHQWPATLVQPVGSPLSLECTVEGTSNPNLYWYRQAAGRGLQLLFYSVGIGQISSEVPQNLSASRPQDRQFILSSKKLLLSDSGFYLCALDRGLYGYTFGSGTRLTVV.

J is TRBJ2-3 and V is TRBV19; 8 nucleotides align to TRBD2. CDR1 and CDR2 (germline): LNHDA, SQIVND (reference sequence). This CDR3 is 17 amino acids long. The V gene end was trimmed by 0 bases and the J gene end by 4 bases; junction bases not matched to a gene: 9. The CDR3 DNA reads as TGTGCCAGTAGTATAGATCACACGGGGGGGCCACCAGATACGCAGTATTTT. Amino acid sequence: CASSIDHTGGPPDTQYF.

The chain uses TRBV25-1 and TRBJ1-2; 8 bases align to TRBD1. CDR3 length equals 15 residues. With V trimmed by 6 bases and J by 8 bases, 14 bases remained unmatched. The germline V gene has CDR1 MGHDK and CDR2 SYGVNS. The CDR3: CASRVETGAWGGYTF. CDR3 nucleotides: TGTGCCAGCAGGGTGGAGACAGGGGCCTGGGGAGGCTACACCTTC.

The CDR3 sequence: CAGLGGGRVDTQYF. The CDR3 DNA reads as TGTGCCGGTTTGGGGGGGGGCCGGGTAGATACGCAGTATTTT. This chain links TRBV25-1 with TRBJ2-3; D perhaps matches TRBD2 (7 bases). The CDR3 runs to 14 residues. The ends were cut back, 11 bases at V and 5 bases at J, with 20 bases in the middle. Germline loops: CDR1 MGHDK, CDR2 SYGVNS.

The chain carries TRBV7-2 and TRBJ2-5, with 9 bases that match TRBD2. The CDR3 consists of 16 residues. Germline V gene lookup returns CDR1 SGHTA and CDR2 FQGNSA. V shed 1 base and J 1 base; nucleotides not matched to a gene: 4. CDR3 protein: CASSLGSRGGQETQYF. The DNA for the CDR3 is TGTGCCAGCAGCTTAGGCTCGCGGGGGGGCCAAGAGACCCAGTACTTC.

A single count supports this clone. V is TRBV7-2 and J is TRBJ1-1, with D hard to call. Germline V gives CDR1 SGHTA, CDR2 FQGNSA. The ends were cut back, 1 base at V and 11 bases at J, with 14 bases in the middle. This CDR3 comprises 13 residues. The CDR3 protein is CASSLGKVQRAFF. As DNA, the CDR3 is TGTGCCAGCAGCTTAGGGAAAGTCCAGCGGGCTTTCTTT.

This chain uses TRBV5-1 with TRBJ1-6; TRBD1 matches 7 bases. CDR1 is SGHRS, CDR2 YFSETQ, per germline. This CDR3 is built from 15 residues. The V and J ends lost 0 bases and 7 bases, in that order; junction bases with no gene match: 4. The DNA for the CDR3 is TGCGCCAGCAGCTTGGACAGGGGTAGGAATTCACCCCTCCACTTT. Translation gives CASSLDRGRNSPLHF.

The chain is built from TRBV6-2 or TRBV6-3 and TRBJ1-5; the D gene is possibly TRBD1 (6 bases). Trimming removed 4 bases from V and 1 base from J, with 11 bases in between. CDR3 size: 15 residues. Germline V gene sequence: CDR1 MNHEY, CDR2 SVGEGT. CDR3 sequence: CASSSDRPSNQPQHF. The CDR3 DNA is TGTGCCAGCAGTTCCGACAGGCCCAGCAATCAGCCCCAGCATTTT.

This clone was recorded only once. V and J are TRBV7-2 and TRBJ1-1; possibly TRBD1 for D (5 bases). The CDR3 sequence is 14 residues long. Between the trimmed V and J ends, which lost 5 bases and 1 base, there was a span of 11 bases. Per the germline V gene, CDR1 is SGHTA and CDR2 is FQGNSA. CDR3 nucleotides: TGTGCCAGCAGCCTCCGCGGGGCGAACACTGAAGCTTTCTTT. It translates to CASSLRGANTEAFF.

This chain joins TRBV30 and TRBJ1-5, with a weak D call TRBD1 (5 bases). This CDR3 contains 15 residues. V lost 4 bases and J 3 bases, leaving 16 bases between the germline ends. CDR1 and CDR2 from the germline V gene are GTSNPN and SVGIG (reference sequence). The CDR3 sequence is CAWTPPGLNNQPQHF. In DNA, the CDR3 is TGTGCCTGGACTCCACCGGGACTCAACAATCAGCCCCAGCATTTT.

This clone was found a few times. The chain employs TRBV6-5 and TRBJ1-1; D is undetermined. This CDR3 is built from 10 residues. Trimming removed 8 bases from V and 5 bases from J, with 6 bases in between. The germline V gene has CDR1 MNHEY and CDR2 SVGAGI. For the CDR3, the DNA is TGTGCCAGCGGAGGGACTGAAGCTTTCTTT. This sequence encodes CASGGTEAFF.

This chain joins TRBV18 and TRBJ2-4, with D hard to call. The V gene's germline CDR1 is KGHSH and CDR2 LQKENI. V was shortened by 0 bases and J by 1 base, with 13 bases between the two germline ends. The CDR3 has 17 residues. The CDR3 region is CASSPPNHRQAKNIQYF. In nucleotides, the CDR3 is TGTGCCAGCTCACCACCGAATCATCGCCAGGCCAAAAACATTCAGTACTTC.

CDR3 bases: TGTGCCAGTAGTACGGGGAGCTCCTACAATGAGCAGTTCTTC. Protein sequence: CASSTGSSYNEQFF. The chain is built from TRBV19 and TRBJ2-1; D might be TRBD2 (5 bases). CDR1 and CDR2 (germline): LNHDA, SQIVND (reference sequence). There are 14 residues in the CDR3. The ends were cut back, 4 bases at V and 0 bases at J, with 7 bases in the middle.

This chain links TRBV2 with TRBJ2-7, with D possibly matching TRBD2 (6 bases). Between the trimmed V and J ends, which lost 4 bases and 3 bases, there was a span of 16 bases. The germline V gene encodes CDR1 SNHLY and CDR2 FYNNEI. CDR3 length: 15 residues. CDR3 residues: CASSGPSGLNYEQYF. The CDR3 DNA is TGTGCCAGCAGTGGCCCGTCGGGACTCAACTACGAGCAGTACTTC.

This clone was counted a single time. The CDR3 DNA reads TGTGCCAGCAGCCCGCAGGCGGGGGGGCGGGATGAGCAGTTCTTC. This sequence encodes CASSPQAGGRDEQFF. The chain uses TRBV3-1 (or the pseudogene TRBV3-2) and TRBJ2-1; 9 bases match TRBD2. This CDR3 has 15 residues. Germline V gene lookup returns CDR1 LGHDT and CDR2 YNNKEL (reference sequence). The junction had 9 bases not matched to a gene; V was cut back by 4 bases and J by 8 bases.

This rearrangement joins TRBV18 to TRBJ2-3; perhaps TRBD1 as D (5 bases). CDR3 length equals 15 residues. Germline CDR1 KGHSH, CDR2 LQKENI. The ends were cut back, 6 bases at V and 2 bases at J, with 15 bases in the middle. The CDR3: CASSQGSYDTDTQYF. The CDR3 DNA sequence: TGTGCCAGCTCCCAGGGCAGTTACGACACAGATACGCAGTATTTT.

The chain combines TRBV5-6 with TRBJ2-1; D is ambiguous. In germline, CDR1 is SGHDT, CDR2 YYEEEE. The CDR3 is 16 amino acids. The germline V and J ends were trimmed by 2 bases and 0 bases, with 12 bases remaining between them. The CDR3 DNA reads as TGTGCCAGCAGCTTACCCTCTCCCAGCTCCTACAATGAGCAGTTCTTC. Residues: CASSLPSPSSYNEQFF.

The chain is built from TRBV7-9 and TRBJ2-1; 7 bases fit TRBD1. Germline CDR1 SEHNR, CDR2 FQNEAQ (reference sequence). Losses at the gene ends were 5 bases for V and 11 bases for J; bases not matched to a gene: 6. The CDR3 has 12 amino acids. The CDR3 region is CASSDGTAQQFF. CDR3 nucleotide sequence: TGTGCCAGCAGCGACGGGACAGCCCAGCAGTTCTTC.

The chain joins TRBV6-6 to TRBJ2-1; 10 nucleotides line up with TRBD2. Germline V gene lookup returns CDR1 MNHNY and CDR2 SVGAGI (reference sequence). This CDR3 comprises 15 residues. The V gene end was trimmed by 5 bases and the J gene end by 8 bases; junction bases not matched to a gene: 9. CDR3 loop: CASSHQRGGIDEQFF. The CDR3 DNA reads TGTGCCAGCAGTCACCAGCGGGGGGGCATAGATGAGCAGTTCTTC.

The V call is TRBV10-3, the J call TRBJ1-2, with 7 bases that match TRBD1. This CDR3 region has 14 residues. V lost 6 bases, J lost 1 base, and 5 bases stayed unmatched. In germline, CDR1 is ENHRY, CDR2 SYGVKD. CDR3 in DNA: TGTGCCATCAGGAACAGGGGAGTTAACTATGGCTACACCTTC. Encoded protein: CAIRNRGVNYGYTF.

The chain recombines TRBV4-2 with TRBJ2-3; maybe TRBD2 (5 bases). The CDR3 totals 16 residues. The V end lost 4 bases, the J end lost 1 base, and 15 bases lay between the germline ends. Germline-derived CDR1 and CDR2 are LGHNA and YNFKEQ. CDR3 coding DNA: TGTGCCAGCAGCCTTGAGGGTGGATCAGGCACAGATACGCAGTATTTT. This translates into CASSLEGGSGTDTQYF.